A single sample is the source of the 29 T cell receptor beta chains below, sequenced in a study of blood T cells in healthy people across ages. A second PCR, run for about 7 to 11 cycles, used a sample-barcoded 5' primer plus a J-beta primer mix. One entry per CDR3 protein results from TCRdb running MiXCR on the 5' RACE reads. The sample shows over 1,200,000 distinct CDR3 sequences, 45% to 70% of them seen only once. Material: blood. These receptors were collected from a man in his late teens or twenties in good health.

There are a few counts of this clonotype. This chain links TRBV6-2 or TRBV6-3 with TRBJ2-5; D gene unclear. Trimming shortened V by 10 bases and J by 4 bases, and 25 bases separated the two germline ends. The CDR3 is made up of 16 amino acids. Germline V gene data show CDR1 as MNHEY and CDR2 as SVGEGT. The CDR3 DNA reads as TGTGCCACCTCGACAACCCCAAGAGACCCAGGAGAGACCCAGTACTTC. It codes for CATSTTPRDPGETQYF.

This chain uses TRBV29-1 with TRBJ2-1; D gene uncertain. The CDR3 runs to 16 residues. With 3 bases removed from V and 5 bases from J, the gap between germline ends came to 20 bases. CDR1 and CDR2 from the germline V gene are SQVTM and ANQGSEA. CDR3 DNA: TGCAGCGTTGAGGTAGCTTCTGGGGAAACGCACAATGAGCAGTTCTTC. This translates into CSVEVASGETHNEQFF.

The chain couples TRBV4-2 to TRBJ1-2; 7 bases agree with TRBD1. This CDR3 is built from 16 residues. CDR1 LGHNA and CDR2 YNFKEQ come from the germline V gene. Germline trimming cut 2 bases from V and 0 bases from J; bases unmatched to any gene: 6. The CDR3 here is CASSQPRDRPNYGYTF. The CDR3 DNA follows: TGTGCCAGCAGCCAACCTAGGGACAGACCTAACTATGGCTACACCTTC.

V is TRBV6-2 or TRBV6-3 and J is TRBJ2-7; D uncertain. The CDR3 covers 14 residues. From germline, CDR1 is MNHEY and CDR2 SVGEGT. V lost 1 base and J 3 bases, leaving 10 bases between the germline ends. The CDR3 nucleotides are TGTGCCAGCAGTTACTTAAGCCAAAACTACGAGCAGTACTTC. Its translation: CASSYLSQNYEQYF.

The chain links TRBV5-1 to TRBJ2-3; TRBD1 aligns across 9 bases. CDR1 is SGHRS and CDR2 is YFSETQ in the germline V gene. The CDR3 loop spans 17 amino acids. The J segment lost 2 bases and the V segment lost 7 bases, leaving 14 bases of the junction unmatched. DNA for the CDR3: TGCGCCAGCGCCCCCCTAGGGACAGGGATTGACACAGATACGCAGTATTTT. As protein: CASAPLGTGIDTDTQYF.

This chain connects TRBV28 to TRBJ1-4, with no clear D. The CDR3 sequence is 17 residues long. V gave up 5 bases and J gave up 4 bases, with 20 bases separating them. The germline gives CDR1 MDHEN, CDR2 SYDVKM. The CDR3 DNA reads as TGTGCCAGCAGTACCTTGTTGGCAGTCTTTATTAATGAAAAACTGTTTTTT. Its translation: CASSTLLAVFINEKLFF.

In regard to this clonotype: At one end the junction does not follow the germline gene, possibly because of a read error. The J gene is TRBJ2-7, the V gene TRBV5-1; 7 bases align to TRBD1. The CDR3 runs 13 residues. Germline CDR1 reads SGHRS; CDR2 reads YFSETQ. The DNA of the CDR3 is TGCGCCAGCAGCTTCGGCGGACAGGCCGAGCAGTGCTTC. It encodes CASSFGGQAEQCF.

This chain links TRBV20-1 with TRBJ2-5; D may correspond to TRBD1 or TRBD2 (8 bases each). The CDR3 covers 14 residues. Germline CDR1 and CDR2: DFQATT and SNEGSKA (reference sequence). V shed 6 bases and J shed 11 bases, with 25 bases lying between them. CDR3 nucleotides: TGCAGTGCCCTCCGACAGGGGACTAGTGGGGAGCAGTACTTC. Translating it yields CSALRQGTSGEQYF.

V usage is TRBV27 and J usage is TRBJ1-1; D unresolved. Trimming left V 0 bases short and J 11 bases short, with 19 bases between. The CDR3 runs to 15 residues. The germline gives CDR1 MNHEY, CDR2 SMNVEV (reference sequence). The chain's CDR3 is CASSLSMTGSAVAFF. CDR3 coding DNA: TGTGCCAGCAGTTTATCGATGACCGGTTCGGCGGTGGCTTTCTTT.

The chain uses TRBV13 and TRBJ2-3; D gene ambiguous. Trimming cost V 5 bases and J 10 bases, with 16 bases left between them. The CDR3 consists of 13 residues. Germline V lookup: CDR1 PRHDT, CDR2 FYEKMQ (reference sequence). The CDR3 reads CASSPRSRKAQYF. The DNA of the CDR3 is TGTGCCAGCAGCCCCCGTAGTAGGAAAGCGCAGTATTTT.

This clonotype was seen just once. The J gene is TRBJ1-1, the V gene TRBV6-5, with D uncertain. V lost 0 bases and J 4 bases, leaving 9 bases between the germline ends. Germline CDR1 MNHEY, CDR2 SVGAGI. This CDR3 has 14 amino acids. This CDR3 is CASSYSNGLTEAFF. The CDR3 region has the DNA TGTGCCAGCAGTTACTCGAACGGTCTCACTGAAGCTTTCTTT.

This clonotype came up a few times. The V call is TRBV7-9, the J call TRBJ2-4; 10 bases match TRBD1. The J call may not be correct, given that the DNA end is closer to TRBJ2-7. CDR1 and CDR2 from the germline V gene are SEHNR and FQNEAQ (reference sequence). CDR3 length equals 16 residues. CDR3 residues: CASSAGSGDRGSEQYF. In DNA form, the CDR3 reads TGTGCCAGCAGCGCTGGATCGGGGGACAGGGGTAGCGAGCAGTACTTC.

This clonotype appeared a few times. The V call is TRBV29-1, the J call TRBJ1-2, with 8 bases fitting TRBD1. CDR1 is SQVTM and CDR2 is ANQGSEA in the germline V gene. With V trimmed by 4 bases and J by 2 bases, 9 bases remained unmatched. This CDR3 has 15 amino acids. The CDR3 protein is CSVGTLDRANYGYTF. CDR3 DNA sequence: TGCAGCGTTGGAACCCTGGACAGGGCAAACTATGGCTACACCTTC. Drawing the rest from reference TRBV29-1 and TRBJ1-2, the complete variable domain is SAVISQKPSRDICQRGTSLTIQCQVDSQVTMMFWYRQQPGQSLTLIATANQGSEATYESGFVIDKFPISRPNLTFSTLTVSNMSPEDSSIYLCSVGTLDRANYGYTFGSGTRLTVV.

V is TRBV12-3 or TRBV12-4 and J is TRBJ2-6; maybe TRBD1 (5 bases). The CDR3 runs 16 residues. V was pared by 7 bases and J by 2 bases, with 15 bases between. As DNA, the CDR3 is TGTGCCAGCACCCCCCTAACAGGTACTGGGGCCAACGTCCTGACTTTC. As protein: CASTPLTGTGANVLTF.

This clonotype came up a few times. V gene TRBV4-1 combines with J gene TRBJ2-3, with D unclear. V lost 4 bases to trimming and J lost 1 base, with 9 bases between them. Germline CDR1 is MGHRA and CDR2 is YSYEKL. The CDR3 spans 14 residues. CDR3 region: CASSPPTGTDTQYF. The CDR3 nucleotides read TGCGCCAGCAGCCCCCCCACAGGCACAGATACGCAGTATTTT.

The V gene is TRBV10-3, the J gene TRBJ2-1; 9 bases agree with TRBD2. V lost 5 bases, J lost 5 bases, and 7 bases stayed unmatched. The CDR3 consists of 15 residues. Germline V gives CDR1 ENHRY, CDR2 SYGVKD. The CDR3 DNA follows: TGTGCCATCAGTCCTGGACTAGCGTCGGACAATGAGCAGTTCTTC. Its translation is CAISPGLASDNEQFF.

The CDR3 nucleotides read TGCAGTGCTAGAGATGACGACTCTGGGGCCAACGTCCTGACTTTC. As protein: CSARDDDSGANVLTF. The rearrangement joins TRBV20-1 to TRBJ2-6; D is unclear. This CDR3 is 15 amino acids long. Germline V CDR1 and CDR2: DFQATT, SNEGSKA (reference sequence). V was cut by 0 bases and J by 0 bases, with 6 bases left in between.

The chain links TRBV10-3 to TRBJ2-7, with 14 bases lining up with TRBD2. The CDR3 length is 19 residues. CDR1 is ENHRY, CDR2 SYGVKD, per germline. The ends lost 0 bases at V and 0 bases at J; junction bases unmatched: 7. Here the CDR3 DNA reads TGTGCCATCAGTGAGTCCCGACTAGCGGGGGGGCTGCCCTCCTACGAGCAGTACTTC. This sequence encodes CAISESRLAGGLPSYEQYF.

CDR3 protein: CASSGSGLGGYTF. The CDR3 coding sequence is TGTGCCAGCAGTGGATCAGGGTTAGGTGGCTACACCTTC. The chain uses TRBV25-1 and TRBJ1-2; D is perhaps TRBD1 (5 bases). Germline CDR1 and CDR2: MGHDK and SYGVNS. Trimming removed 4 bases from V and 7 bases from J, with 13 bases in between. The CDR3 has 13 amino acids.

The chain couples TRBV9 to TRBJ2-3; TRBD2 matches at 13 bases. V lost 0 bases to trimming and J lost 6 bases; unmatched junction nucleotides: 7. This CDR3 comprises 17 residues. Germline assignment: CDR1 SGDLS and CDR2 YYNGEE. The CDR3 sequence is CASSVELGLAGLDTQYF. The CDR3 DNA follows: TGTGCCAGCAGCGTAGAATTGGGACTAGCGGGATTGGATACGCAGTATTTT.

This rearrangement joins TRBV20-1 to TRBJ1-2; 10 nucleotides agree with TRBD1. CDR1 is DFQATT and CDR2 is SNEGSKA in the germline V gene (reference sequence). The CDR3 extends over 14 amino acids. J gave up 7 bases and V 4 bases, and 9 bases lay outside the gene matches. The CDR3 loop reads CSATPGTGVGGYTF. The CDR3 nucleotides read TGCAGTGCTACACCCGGGACAGGGGTTGGTGGCTACACCTTC.

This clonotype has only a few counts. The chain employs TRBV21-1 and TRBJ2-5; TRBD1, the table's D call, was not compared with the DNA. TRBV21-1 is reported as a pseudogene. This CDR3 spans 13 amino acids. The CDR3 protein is CASSRQGEKTQYF. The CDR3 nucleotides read TGTGCCAGCAGTCGACAGGGGGAGAAGACCCAGTACTTC.

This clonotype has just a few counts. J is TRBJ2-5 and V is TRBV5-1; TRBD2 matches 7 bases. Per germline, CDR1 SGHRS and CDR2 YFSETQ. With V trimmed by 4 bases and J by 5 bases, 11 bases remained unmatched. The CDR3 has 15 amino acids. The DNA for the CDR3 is TGCGCCAGCAGCCAAGGGCCCGGGGGGTTGGAGACCCAGTACTTC. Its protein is CASSQGPGGLETQYF. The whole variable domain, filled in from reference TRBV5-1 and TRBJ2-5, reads KAGVTQTPRYLIKTRGQQVTLSCSPISGHRSVSWYQQTPGQGLQFLFEYFSETQRNKGNFPGRFSGRQFSNSRSEMNVSTLELGDSALYLCASSQGPGGLETQYFGPGTRLLVL.

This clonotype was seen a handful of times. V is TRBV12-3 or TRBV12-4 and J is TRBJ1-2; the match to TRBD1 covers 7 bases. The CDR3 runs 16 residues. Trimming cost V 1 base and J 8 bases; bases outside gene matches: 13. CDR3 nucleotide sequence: TGTGCCAGCAGTTTAGAAGTCGGGACAGCGAGGGGAGGCTACACCTTC. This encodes CASSLEVGTARGGYTF.

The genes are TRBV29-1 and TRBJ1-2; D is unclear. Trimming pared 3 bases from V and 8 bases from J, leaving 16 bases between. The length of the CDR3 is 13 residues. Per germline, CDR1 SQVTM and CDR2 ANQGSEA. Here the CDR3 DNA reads TGCAGCGTTGACAGTGAGGCGGGCATAGGCTACACCTTC. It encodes CSVDSEAGIGYTF.

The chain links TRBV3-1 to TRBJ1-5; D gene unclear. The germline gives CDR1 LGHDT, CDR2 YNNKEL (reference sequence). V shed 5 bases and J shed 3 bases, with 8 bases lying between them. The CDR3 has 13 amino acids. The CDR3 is CASSVRLNQPQHF. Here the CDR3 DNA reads TGTGCCAGCAGCGTAAGACTCAATCAGCCCCAGCATTTT. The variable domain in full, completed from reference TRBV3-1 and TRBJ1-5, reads DTAVSQTPKYLVTQMGNDKSIKCEQNLGHDTMYWYKQDSKKFLKIMFSYNNKELIINETVPNRFSPKSPDKAHLNLHINSLELGDSAVYFCASSVRLNQPQHFGDGTRLSIL.

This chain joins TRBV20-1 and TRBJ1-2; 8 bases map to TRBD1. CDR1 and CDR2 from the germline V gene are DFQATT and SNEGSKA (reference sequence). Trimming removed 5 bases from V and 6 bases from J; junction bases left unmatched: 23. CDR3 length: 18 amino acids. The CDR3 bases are TGCAGTGCTCCATCCCTCCCCCCTGGACAGGGTGAACTGAATGGCTACACCTTC. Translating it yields CSAPSLPPGQGELNGYTF.

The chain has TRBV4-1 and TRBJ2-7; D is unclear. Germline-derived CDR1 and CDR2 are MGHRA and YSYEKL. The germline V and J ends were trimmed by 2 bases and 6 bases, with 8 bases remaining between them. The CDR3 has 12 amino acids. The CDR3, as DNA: TGCGCCAGCAGCCAAAGTAGGTCCGAGCAGTACTTC. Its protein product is CASSQSRSEQYF.

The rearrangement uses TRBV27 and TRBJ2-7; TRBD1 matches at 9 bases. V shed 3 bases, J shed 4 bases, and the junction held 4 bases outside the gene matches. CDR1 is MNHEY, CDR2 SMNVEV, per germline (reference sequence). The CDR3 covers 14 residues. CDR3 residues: CASSFRTGVYEQYF. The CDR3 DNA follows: TGTGCCAGCAGTTTTAGGACAGGGGTGTACGAGCAGTACTTC.